These 3 T cell receptor beta chains were all obtained from the same sample, sequenced in a study of OX40 agonist ivuxolimab in advanced cancers. This table comes from immunoSEQ multiplex PCR, and its TCRdb copy is limited to in-frame clones, with some not included. The data show about 79,000 clones, with about 85% seen just once and around 3.5% held by the top ten. The material was CD4+ or CD8+ T cells sorted from blood, obtained in a trial of the OX40 agonist ivuxolimab. The receptors derive from an adult with an advanced solid tumor such as melanoma, head and neck, liver or kidney cancer.

V and J are TRBV2 and TRBJ1-5, with D uncertain. In germline, CDR1 is SNHLY, CDR2 FYNNEI. V was cut by 1 base and J by 5 bases, with 9 bases left in between. CDR3 length: 14 residues. In nucleotides, the CDR3 is TGTGCCAGCAGTGAAGAACATGGGTATCAGCCCCAGCATTTT. This translates into CASSEEHGYQPQHF.

This clone was seen only a few times. This chain uses TRBV30 with TRBJ1-1, with D maybe TRBD1 (5 bases). The CDR3 extends over 12 amino acids. V lost 4 bases and J 5 bases, leaving 11 bases between the germline ends. The germline V gene has CDR1 GTSNPN and CDR2 SVGIG (reference sequence). CDR3 residues: CAWNYGGTEAFF. The DNA of the CDR3 is TGTGCCTGGAATTACGGGGGGACTGAAGCTTTCTTT.

This clone has only a few counts. This chain joins TRBV19 and TRBJ2-7; 9 nucleotides match TRBD1. The junction had 4 bases not matched to a gene; V was cut back by 8 bases and J by 2 bases. Germline CDR1 is LNHDA and CDR2 is SQIVND (reference sequence). The length of the CDR3 is 13 residues. In nucleotides, the CDR3 is TGTGCCAGTGAGGACAGGGGAACCTACGAGCAGTACTTC. It translates to CASEDRGTYEQYF.